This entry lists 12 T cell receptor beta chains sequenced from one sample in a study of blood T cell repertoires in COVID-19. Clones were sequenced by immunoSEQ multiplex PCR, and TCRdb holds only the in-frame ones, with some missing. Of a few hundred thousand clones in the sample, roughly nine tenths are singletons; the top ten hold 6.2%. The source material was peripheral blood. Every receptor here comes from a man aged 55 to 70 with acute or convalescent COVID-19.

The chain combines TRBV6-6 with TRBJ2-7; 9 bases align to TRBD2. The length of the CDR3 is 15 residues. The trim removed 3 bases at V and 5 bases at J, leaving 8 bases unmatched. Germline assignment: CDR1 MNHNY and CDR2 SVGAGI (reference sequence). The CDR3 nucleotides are TGTGCCAGCAGTTATCCAATAGCGGGAGCAAACGAGCAGTACTTC. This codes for CASSYPIAGANEQYF.

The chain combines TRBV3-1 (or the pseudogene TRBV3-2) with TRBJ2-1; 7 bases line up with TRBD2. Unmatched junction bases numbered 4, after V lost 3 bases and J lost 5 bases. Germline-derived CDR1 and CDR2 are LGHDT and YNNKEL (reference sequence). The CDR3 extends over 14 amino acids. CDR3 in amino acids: CASSQSLADNEQFF. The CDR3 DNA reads TGTGCCAGCAGCCAGAGCCTAGCGGACAATGAGCAGTTCTTC.

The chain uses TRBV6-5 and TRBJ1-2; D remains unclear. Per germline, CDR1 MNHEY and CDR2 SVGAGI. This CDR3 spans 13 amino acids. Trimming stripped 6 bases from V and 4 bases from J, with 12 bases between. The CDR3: CASRTGQIYGYTF. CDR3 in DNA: TGTGCCAGCAGAACTGGGCAGATCTATGGCTACACCTTC.

The CDR3 DNA reads as TGTGCCAGCAGGCTCGGGACTAGTTTGGTTGGTTCCGGGGAGCTGTTTTTT. This encodes CASRLGTSLVGSGELFF. The chain combines TRBV28 with TRBJ2-2, with TRBD2 identical over 8 bases. This CDR3 has 17 residues. V lost 6 bases, J lost 6 bases, and 15 bases stayed unmatched. Per the germline V gene, CDR1 is MDHEN and CDR2 is SYDVKM.

CDR3: CATRGPGGSGELFF. CDR3 nucleotides: TGTGCCACCAGGGGACCAGGGGGCTCCGGGGAGCTGTTTTTT. The chain recombines TRBV24-1 with TRBJ2-2; TRBD1 matches 8 bases. Germline loops: CDR1 KGHDR, CDR2 SFDVKD. The trim removed 7 bases at V and 6 bases at J, leaving 6 bases unmatched. The CDR3 sequence is 14 residues long.

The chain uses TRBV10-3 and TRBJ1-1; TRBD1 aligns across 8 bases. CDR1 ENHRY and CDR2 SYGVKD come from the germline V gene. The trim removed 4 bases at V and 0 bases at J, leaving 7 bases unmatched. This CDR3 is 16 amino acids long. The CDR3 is CAISAPDRGMNTEAFF. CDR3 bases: TGTGCCATCAGTGCTCCCGACAGGGGCATGAACACTGAAGCTTTCTTT.

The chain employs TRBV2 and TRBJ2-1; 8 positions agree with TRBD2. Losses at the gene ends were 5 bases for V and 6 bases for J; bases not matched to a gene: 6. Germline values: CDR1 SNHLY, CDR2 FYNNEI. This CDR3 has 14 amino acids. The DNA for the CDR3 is TGTGCCAGCAGTCTCTTAGCGGGAATCAATGAGCAGTTCTTC. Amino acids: CASSLLAGINEQFF.

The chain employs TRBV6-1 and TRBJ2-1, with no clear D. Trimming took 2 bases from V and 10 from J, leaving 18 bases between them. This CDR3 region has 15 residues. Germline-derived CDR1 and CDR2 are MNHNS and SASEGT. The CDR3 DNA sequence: TGTGCCAGCAGTGAACGTGACTCTTCTAGTGTGGAGCAGTTCTTC. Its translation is CASSERDSSSVEQFF.

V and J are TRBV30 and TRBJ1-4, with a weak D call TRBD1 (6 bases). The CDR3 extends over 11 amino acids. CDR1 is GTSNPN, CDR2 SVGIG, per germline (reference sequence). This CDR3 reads CGGQAEEKLFF. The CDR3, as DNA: TGTGGGGGGCAGGCTGAGGAAAAACTGTTTTTT. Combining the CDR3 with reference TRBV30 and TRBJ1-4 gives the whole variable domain SQTIHQWPATLVQPVGSPLSLECTVEGTSNPNLYWYRQAAGRGLQLLFYSVGIGQISSEVPQNLSASRPQDRQFILSSKKLLLSDSGFYLCGGQAEEKLFFGSGTQLSVL.

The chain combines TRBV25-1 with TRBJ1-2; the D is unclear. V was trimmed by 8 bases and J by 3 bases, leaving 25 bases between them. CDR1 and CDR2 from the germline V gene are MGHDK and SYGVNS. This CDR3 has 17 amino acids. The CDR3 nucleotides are TGTGCCAGCGGCCCTACCCGAATCAGGAAATTAGACTATGGCTACACCTTC. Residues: CASGPTRIRKLDYGYTF.

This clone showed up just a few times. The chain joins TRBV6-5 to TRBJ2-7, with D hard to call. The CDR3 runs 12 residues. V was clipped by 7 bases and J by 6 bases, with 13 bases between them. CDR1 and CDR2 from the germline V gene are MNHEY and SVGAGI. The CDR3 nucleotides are TGTGCCAGCATGACCCGTACGGGCGAGCAGTACTTC. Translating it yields CASMTRTGEQYF.

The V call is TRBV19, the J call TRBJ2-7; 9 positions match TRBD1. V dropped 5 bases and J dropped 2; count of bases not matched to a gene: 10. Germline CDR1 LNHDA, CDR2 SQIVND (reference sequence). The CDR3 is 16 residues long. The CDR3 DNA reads TGTGCCAGTAGTTCGACCGGGACAGGGTCAGCCTACGAGCAGTACTTC. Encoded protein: CASSSTGTGSAYEQYF. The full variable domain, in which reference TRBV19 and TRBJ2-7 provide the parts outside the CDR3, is DGGITQSPKYLFRKEGQNVTLSCEQNLNHDAMYWYRQDPGQGLRLIYYSQIVNDFQKGDIAEGYSVSREKKESFPLTVTSAQKNPTAFYLCASSSTGTGSAYEQYFGPGTRLTVT.